This TCR beta chain was identified during a study of regulatory T cells in long-lasting Graves disease. Time point here: newly diagnosed GD, antithyroid drugs for less than 3 months. The TCR library used RNA extracted from PBMCs. The CDR3 runs 15 residues. CDR1 is SEHNR and CDR2 is FQNEAQ in the germline V gene (reference sequence). Losses at the gene ends were 5 bases for V and 2 bases for J; bases not matched to a gene: 6. Study results and caveats: The TCR repertoire of persistent Graves' patients was less diverse than that of newly diagnosed ones.

The table lists this clonotype with many counts. Its cognate antigen is unknown. Through Arm-PCR of CDR3 regions and iRepertoire HTBI primers, TCR beta libraries were built. MiXCR, applied by TCRdb to the multiplex PCR reads, yields one record per CDR3 protein. The sample lists 350,000 to 500,000 distinct CDR3 sequences; about a sixth were seen once. The same specimen was also included in a second study, on T cells in Graves' hyperthyroidism and ophthalmopathy. That paper states: In making diagnoses, clinical symptoms, serum thyroxine and TRAb, thyroid ultrasound and orbital computed tomography were all used.

This specimen was peripheral blood mononuclear cells (PBMCs), taken at new diagnosis, from a patient treated with antithyroid drugs. The V gene is TRBV7-9, the J gene TRBJ2-3; 8 positions match TRBD1. The TCR originated in a woman in her thirties with Graves disease. This CDR3 is CASSPRQGITDTQYF. The CDR3 bases are TGTGCCAGCAGCCCCCGACAGGGGATCACAGATACGCAGTATTTT.